The present T cell receptor (beta chain) was sequenced within a study of Graves' ophthalmopathy and Graves' hyperthyroidism. From RNA, the CDR3 regions of TCR beta chains were amplified and sequenced. First-round RT-PCR with HTBI primers preceded a second-round multiplex PCR. A single record per CDR3 protein comes from TCRdb applying MiXCR to the multiplex PCR reads. The sample records some 15,000 distinct CDR3 sequences, approximately 51% being singletons. The CDR3 contains 15 residues. CDR1 is DFQATT, CDR2 SNEGSKA, per germline (reference sequence). The V end was cut by 2 bases, the J end by 5 bases, with 18 bases between.

The chain is built from TRBV20-1 and TRBJ2-5; D remains unclear. Input material: peripheral blood. This sequence originates from a woman in her thirties with Graves' ophthalmopathy. The CDR3 bases are TGCAGTGCTAGATCGTGGGTGGGTCGGGCGGAGACCCAGTACTTC. Translation gives CSARSWVGRAETQYF.